This T cell receptor (beta chain) was found in a study of blood T cell repertoires in COVID-19. Study summary: The United States, Italy and Spain supplied acute and convalescent COVID-19 samples.

The Seattle site enrolled patients during active infection and followed them longitudinally. Per the authors' pipeline: Amplification of reference gene primers was used by the study to estimate nucleated cell counts. Method: immunoSEQ multiplex PCR; TCRdb's copy keeps in-frame clones and lacks some. V and J calls plus clone size are reproduced from that table; the DNA served to infer D and trimming. The data hold about 270,000 clones, with 75% to 95% observed a single time. The CDR3 length is 18 residues. Sequencing was performed on peripheral blood. The chain carries TRBV21-1 and TRBJ2-2; the table's TRBD1 call for D was not verified on the DNA. TRBV21-1 is listed as a pseudogene. This receptor was obtained from a person between 18 and 35 years old with COVID-19, enrolled during active disease. Here the CDR3 reads CASSSRPGQAHETGELFF. The CDR3 coding sequence is TGTGCCAGCAGCAGCCGCCCCGGACAGGCGCACGAAACCGGGGAGCTGTTTTTT.